This T cell receptor beta chain was identified during a study of blood T cells in healthy people across ages. Then a second PCR, running roughly 7 to 11 cycles, was carried out with a sample-barcoded 5' primer and a J-beta primer mix. TCRdb reprocessed the 5' RACE reads with MiXCR, giving one entry per CDR3 protein. The sample lists some 1.5 million distinct CDR3 sequences, under 30% occurring once. This clonotype was seen a handful of times. The CDR3 contains 14 residues. The germline V and J ends were trimmed by 0 bases and 4 bases, with 9 bases remaining between them. Germline assignment: CDR1 MNHEY and CDR2 SMNVEV (reference sequence).

Sequenced input: blood. This receptor was identified in a woman aged 25 to 45 in good health. The J gene is TRBJ1-2, the V gene TRBV27; tentative D call: TRBD1 (5 bases). Here the CDR3 DNA reads TGTGCCAGCAGTTTATCCAAGGGACCCTATGGCTACACCTTC. Its protein is CASSLSKGPYGYTF.